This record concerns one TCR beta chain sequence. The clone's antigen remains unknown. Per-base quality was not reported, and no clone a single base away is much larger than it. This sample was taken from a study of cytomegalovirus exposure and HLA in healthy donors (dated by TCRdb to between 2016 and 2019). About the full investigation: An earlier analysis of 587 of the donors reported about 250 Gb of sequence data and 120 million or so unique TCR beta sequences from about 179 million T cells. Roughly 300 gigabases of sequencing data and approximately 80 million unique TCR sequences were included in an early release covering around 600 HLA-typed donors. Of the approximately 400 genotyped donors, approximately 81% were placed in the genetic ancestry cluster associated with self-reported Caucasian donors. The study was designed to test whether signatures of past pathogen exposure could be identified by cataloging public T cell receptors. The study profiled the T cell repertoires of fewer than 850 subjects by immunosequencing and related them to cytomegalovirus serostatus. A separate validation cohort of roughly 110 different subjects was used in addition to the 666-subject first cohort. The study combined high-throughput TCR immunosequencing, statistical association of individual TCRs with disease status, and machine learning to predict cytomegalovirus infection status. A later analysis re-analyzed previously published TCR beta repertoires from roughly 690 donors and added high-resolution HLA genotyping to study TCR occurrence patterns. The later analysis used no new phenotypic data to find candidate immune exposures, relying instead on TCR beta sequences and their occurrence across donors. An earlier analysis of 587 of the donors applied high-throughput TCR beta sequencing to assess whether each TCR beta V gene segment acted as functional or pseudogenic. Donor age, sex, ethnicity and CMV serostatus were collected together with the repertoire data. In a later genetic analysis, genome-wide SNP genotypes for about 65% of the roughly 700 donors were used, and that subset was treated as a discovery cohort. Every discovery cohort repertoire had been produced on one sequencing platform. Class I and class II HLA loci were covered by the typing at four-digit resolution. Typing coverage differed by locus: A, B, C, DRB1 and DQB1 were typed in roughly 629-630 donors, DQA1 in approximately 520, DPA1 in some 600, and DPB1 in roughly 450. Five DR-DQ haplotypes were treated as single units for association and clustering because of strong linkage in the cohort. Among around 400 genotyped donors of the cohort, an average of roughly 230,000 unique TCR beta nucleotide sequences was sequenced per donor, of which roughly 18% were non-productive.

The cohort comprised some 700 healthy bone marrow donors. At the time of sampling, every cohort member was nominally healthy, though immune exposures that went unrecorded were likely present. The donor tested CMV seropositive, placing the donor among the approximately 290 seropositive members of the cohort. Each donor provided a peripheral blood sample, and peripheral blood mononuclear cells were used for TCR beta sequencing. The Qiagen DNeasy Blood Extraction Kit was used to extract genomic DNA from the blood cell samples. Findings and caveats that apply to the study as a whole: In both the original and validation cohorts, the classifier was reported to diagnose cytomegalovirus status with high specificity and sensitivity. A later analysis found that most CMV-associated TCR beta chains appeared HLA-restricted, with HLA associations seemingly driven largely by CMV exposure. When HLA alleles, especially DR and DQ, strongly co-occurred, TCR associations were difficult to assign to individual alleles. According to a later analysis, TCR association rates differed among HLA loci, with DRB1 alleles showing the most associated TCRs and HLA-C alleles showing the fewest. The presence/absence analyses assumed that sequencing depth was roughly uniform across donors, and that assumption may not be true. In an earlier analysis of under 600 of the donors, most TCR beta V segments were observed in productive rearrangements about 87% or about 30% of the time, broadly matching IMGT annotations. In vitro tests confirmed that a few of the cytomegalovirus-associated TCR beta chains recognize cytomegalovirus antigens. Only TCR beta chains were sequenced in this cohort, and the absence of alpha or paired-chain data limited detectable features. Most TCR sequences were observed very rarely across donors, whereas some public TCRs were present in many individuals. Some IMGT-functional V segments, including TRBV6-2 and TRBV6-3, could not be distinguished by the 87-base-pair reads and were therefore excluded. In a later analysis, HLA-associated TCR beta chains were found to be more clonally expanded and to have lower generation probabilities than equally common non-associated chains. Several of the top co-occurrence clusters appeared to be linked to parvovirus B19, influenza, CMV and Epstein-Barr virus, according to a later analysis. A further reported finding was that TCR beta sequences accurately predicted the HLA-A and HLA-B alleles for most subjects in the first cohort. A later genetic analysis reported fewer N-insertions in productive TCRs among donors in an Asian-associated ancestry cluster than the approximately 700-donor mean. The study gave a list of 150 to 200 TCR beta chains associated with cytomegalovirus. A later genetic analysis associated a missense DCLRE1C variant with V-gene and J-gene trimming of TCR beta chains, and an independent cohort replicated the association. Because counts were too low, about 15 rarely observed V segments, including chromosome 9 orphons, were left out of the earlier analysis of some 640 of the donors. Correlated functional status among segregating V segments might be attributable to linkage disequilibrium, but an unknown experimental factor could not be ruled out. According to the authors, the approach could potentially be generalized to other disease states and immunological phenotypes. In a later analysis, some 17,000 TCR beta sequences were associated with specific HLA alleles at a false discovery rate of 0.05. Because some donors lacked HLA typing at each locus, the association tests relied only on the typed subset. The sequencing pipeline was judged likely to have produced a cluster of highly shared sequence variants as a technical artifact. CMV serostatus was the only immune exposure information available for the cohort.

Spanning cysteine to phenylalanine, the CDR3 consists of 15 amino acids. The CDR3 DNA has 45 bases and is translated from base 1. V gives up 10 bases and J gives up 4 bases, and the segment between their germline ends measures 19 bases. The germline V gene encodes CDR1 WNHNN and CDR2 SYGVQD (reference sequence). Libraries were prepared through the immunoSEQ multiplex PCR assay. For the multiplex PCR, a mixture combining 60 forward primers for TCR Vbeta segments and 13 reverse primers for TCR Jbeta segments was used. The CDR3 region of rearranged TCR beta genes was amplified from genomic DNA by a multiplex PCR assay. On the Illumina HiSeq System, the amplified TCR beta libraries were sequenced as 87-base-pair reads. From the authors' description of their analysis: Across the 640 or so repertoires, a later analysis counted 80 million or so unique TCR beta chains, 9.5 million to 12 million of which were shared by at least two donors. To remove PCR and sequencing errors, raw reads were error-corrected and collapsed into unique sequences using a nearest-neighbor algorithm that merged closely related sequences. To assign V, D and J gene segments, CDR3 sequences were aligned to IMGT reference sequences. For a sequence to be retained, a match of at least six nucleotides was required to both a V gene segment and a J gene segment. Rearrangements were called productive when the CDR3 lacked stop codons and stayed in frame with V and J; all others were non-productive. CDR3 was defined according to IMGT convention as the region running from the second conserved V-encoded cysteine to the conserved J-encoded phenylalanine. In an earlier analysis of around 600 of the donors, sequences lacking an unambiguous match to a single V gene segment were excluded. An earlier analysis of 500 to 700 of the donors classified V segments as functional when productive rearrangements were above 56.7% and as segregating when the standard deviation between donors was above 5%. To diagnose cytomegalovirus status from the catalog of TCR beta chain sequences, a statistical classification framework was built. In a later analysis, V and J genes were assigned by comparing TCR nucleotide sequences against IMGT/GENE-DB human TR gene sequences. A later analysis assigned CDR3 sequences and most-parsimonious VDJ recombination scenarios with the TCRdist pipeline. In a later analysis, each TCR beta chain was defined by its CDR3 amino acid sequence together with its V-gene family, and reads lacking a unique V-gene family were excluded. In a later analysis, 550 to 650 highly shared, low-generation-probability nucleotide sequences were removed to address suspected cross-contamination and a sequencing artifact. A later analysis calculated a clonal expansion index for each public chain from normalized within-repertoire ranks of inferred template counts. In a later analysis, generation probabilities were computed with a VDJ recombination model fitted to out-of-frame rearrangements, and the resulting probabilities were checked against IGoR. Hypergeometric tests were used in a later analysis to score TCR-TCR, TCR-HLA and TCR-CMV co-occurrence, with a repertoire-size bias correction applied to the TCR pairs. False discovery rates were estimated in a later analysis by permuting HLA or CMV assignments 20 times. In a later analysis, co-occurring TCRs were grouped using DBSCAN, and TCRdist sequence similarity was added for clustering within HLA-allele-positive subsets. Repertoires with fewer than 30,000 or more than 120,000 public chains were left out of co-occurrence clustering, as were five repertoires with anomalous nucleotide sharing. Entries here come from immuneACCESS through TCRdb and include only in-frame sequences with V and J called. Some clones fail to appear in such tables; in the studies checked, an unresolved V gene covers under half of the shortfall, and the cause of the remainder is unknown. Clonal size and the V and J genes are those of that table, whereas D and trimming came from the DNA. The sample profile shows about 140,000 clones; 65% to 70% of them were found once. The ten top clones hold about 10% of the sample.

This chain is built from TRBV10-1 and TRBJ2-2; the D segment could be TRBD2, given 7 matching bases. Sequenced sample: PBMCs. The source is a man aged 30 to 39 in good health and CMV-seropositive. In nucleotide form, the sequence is TGCGCCACACCACGGGGGGCAATTTGCACCGGGGAGCTGTTTTTT. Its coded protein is CATPRGAICTGELFF.